This T cell receptor (beta chain) was documented in a study of blood T cell repertoires in COVID-19. CDR3 length equals 13 residues. The germline gives CDR1 ENHRY, CDR2 SYGVKD. Trimming pared 7 bases from V and 7 bases from J, leaving 16 bases between. TCRdb's copy holds only in-frame clones and misses some; the assay was immunoSEQ multiplex PCR. The sample has 45,000 or so clones; 70% to 85% are singletons. The TCR was taken from a woman of 80 years or more with acute or convalescent COVID-19. The specimen sequenced was peripheral blood. The chain employs TRBV10-3 and TRBJ1-2; a weak D match, TRBD1 (5 bases). CDR3 region: CAITTWGDSGYTF. In nucleotides, the CDR3 is TGTGCCATCACAACGTGGGGGGATAGTGGCTACACCTTC.